The 20 T cell receptor beta chains listed next were all sequenced from one sample in a study of OX40 agonist ivuxolimab in advanced cancers. Sequencing used immunoSEQ multiplex PCR; TCRdb keeps in-frame clones, though not all of them. The table shows roughly 80,000 clones, with approximately 90% occurring only once. The material was CD4+ or CD8+ T cells sorted from blood, obtained in a trial of the OX40 agonist ivuxolimab. These receptors all come from an adult with an advanced solid tumor such as melanoma, head and neck, liver or kidney cancer.

This rearrangement joins TRBV6-1 to TRBJ2-7, with 7 bases that match TRBD2. V shed 5 bases, J shed 0 bases, and the junction held 7 bases outside the gene matches. The CDR3 is 15 amino acids. Germline CDR1 is MNHNS and CDR2 is SASEGT. CDR3 DNA sequence: TGTGCCAGCAGTCCCGCTAGCGGTACCTCCTACGAGCAGTACTTC. Translated, it gives CASSPASGTSYEQYF.

The chain joins TRBV7-2 to TRBJ2-3, with 14 bases identical to TRBD2. Germline loops: CDR1 SGHTA, CDR2 FQGNSA. V dropped 5 bases and J dropped 6; count of bases not matched to a gene: 7. The CDR3 spans 16 residues. The CDR3 coding sequence is TGTGCCAGCAGCCCAGGGACTAGCGGGGGCCAGGATACGCAGTATTTT. It translates to CASSPGTSGGQDTQYF.

The chain uses TRBV18 and TRBJ2-2, with TRBD1 matching 12 bases. The germline gives CDR1 KGHSH, CDR2 LQKENI. The CDR3 sequence is 16 residues long. After removal of 0 bases from V and 4 bases from J, the junction contained 0 bases not matched to a gene. The CDR3 sequence is CASSPPGQGATGELFF. In DNA, the CDR3 is TGTGCCAGCTCACCACCGGGACAGGGGGCCACCGGGGAGCTGTTTTTT.

The chain couples TRBV21-1 to TRBJ2-3; the tabulated D call, TRBD2, remains unverified against the DNA. TRBV21-1 is a pseudogene. The CDR3 spans 19 residues. Here the CDR3 reads CASSKCLFWPSGLSDTQYF. The CDR3, as DNA: TGTGCCAGCAGCAAATGCTTATTTTGGCCTAGCGGATTGTCAGATACGCAGTATTTT.

The V gene is TRBV19, the J gene TRBJ1-2; D may be TRBD1 (6 bases). CDR3 size: 14 residues. Per the germline V gene, CDR1 is LNHDA and CDR2 is SQIVND (reference sequence). Trimming removed 1 base from V and 8 bases from J, with 14 bases in between. The CDR3 DNA sequence: TGTGCCAGTAGTATAGGGGGCAGGGGTAGAGGCTACACCTTC. Residues: CASSIGGRGRGYTF.

V and J are TRBV7-2 and TRBJ1-2, with 7 bases lining up with TRBD1. The CDR3 length is 12 residues. With 5 bases clipped from V and 10 bases from J, the junction kept 7 bases outside the gene matches. The germline CDR1 and CDR2 sequences are SGHTA and FQGNSA. The chain's CDR3 is CASSPVGGHYTF. The DNA for the CDR3 is TGTGCCAGCAGCCCGGTAGGGGGCCACTACACCTTC.

The CDR3 DNA is TGTGCCAGCAGTACCGGAGGGATAGGATTCAATGAGCAGTTCTTC. Its translation: CASSTGGIGFNEQFF. This chain links TRBV6-9 with TRBJ2-1, with D perhaps TRBD2 (6 bases). Between the trimmed V and J ends, which lost 5 bases and 6 bases, there was a span of 17 bases. From germline, CDR1 is MNHGY and CDR2 SVAAGI. The CDR3 is made up of 15 amino acids.

In its sample, this clone was seen once. The V gene is TRBV7-6, the J gene TRBJ2-2; TRBD2 matches at 14 bases. Trimming cost V 2 bases and J 6 bases; bases outside gene matches: 8. CDR3 length: 18 amino acids. Germline values: CDR1 SGHVS, CDR2 FNYEAQ. The CDR3 spells CASSLIGLAGGSAGELFF. The CDR3 DNA reads as TGTGCCAGCAGCTTAATCGGACTAGCGGGAGGCTCTGCCGGGGAGCTGTTTTTT.

This chain links TRBV19 with TRBJ2-1, with 10 bases identical to TRBD2. V lost 9 bases and J lost 2; bases outside the gene matches: 7. Per germline, CDR1 LNHDA and CDR2 SQIVND (reference sequence). The CDR3 sequence is 15 residues long. CDR3 bases: TGTGCCAGCCTTAATACTAGCGGGGCCTACAATGAGCAGTTCTTC. It translates to CASLNTSGAYNEQFF.

The chain couples TRBV5-1 to TRBJ2-1, with 9 bases lining up with TRBD1. This CDR3 region has 16 residues. The V segment lost 3 bases and the J segment 6 bases; nucleotides outside the gene matches: 10. Germline CDR1 SGHRS, CDR2 YFSETQ. Written as DNA, the CDR3 is TGCGCCAGCAGCTCCTCCCCAGCGGGACAGGGCAATGAGCAGTTCTTC. Translation: CASSSSPAGQGNEQFF.

This rearrangement joins TRBV4-1 to TRBJ2-7, with unresolved D. V shed 4 bases and J shed 1 base, with 14 bases lying between them. CDR1 and CDR2 from the germline V gene are MGHRA and YSYEKL. The CDR3 length is 15 residues. DNA for the CDR3: TGCGCCAGCAGCCCTACCCACATGGAGTCCTACGAGCAGTACTTC. Amino acid sequence: CASSPTHMESYEQYF.

V gene TRBV5-3 combines with J gene TRBJ1-4; D possibly corresponds to TRBD1 (6 bases). TRBV5-3 is classed as an ORF, of uncertain function. This CDR3 contains 17 residues. Trimming removed 1 base at V and 2 bases at J, with 15 bases between. CDR3 sequence: CARSLSGRGGTNEKLFF. In nucleotides, the CDR3 is TGTGCCAGAAGCTTGAGTGGCAGGGGAGGTACTAATGAAAAACTGTTTTTT.

In nucleotides, the CDR3 is TGTGCCAGCACCCACAGGGAAGAAGCTAGGTATGGCTACACCTTC. Its protein product is CASTHREEARYGYTF. J is TRBJ1-2 and V is TRBV27; possible D gene TRBD1, 6 bases. The length of the CDR3 is 15 residues. The V gene's germline CDR1 is MNHEY and CDR2 SMNVEV (reference sequence). V lost 7 bases to trimming and J lost 5 bases, with 20 bases between them.

This clone was seen only once. The CDR3: CASSPGTSNNEQYF. The CDR3 DNA reads TGTGCCAGCTCACCAGGGACTAGCAACAACGAGCAGTACTTC. The chain combines TRBV18 with TRBJ2-7; 9 nucleotides agree with TRBD2. The V gene end was trimmed by 2 bases and the J gene end by 5 bases; junction bases not matched to a gene: 4. CDR3 length equals 14 residues. From germline, CDR1 is KGHSH and CDR2 LQKENI.

The rearrangement uses TRBV2 and TRBJ2-1; no definite D call. V shed 5 bases and J shed 9 bases, with 11 bases lying between them. The CDR3 totals 12 residues. The germline V gene has CDR1 SNHLY and CDR2 FYNNEI. This CDR3 is CASSPQNSEQFF. The DNA of the CDR3 is TGTGCCAGCAGTCCCCAGAACAGTGAGCAGTTCTTC.

The chain joins TRBV2 to TRBJ2-3; no definite D call. The CDR3 extends over 13 amino acids. The V and J ends lost 7 bases and 3 bases respectively, with 11 bases between them. Germline CDR1 reads SNHLY; CDR2 reads FYNNEI. The CDR3 region is CASTVRQTDTQYF. The CDR3 region has the DNA TGTGCCAGCACGGTCCGCCAAACAGATACGCAGTATTTT.

The genes are TRBV19 and TRBJ2-2, with 7 bases identical to TRBD1. Germline V gene lookup returns CDR1 LNHDA and CDR2 SQIVND (reference sequence). V shed 5 bases and J 2 bases; nucleotides not matched to a gene: 14. This CDR3 contains 18 residues. CDR3 in amino acids: CASSPYLAGGTNTGELFF. The CDR3 nucleotides read TGTGCCAGTAGTCCGTACTTGGCAGGGGGAACCAACACCGGGGAGCTGTTTTTT.

The chain links TRBV11-3 to TRBJ2-1, with 7 positions matching TRBD2. CDR1 is SGHNT and CDR2 is YENEEA in the germline V gene. The CDR3 is 13 amino acids. Unmatched junction bases numbered 5, after V lost 4 bases and J lost 8 bases. In DNA form, the CDR3 reads TGTGCCAGCAGCTCCGGGACTAAATATGAGCAGTTCTTC. Protein product: CASSSGTKYEQFF.

The gene calls are TRBV2 and TRBJ1-2, with 8 nucleotides matching TRBD1. This CDR3 is built from 15 residues. V shed 9 bases, J shed 8 bases, and the junction held 17 bases outside the gene matches. Per the germline V gene, CDR1 is SNHLY and CDR2 is FYNNEI. This CDR3 reads CAREAPGGDSWGYTF. CDR3 bases: TGTGCCAGAGAAGCTCCAGGGGGCGATAGTTGGGGCTACACCTTC.

This rearrangement joins TRBV27 to TRBJ2-7, with TRBD1 matching over 7 bases. The germline V gene has CDR1 MNHEY and CDR2 SMNVEV (reference sequence). The trim removed 5 bases at V and 3 bases at J, leaving 7 bases unmatched. CDR3 length equals 14 residues. CDR3 DNA: TGTGCCAGCAGTCGAACGGCAGGGGGCTACGAGCAGTACTTC. Translation gives CASSRTAGGYEQYF.